These 3 T cell receptor beta chains share one sample of origin, sequenced in a study of T-cell memory formation after mild COVID-19. TCRdb called the 5' RACE reads again in MiXCR, with one record for every CDR3 protein. Among some 160,000 distinct CDR3 sequences listed, about an eighth were seen once. The sequencing sample was made of PBMCs or a T cell subset sorted from them (not recorded which). Receptors were obtained from a man younger than 35 who had mild COVID-19 (a few samples of this study predate the infection). Cell type and time point are not known.

Only a few counts were recorded for this clonotype. This chain uses TRBV6-5 with TRBJ2-3; D not certain. Germline V gene sequence: CDR1 MNHEY, CDR2 SVGAGI. V was cut by 0 bases and J by 1 base, with 5 bases left in between. This CDR3 is 14 amino acids long. The CDR3 DNA follows: TGTGCCAGCAGTTACTCGTCGGGCACAGATACGCAGTATTTT. As protein: CASSYSSGTDTQYF.

This clonotype was seen more than once but under ten times. The chain combines TRBV7-3 with TRBJ2-1, with D possibly TRBD1 on 6 matching bases. Trimming took off 5 bases at V and 4 bases at J, with 12 bases between the two ends. CDR1 is SGHTA and CDR2 is FQGTGA in the germline V gene. This CDR3 contains 14 residues. The CDR3 DNA reads TGTGCCAGCAGCCCGGGGACACCTTACAATGAGCAGTTCTTC. The encoded protein is CASSPGTPYNEQFF.

V usage is TRBV5-5 and J usage is TRBJ1-5; 7 nucleotides line up with TRBD1. V lost 0 bases to trimming and J lost 5 bases; unmatched junction nucleotides: 2. The CDR3 is 14 residues long. Germline CDR1 is SGHKS and CDR2 is YYEKEE (reference sequence). The CDR3 DNA reads TGTGCCAGCAGCTTGGGGGACAGCTATCAGCCCCAGCATTTT. It yields the protein CASSLGDSYQPQHF.